What follows are 21 T cell receptor beta chains derived from one specimen sequenced in a study of shared clonotypes between healthy human individuals. The protocol was immunoSEQ multiplex PCR, while the TCRdb copy is restricted to in-frame clones and leaves out a portion. This sample has about 660,000 clones; around two thirds occur once, and the top ten carry about 1.7%. The sequenced material came from memory CD4+ T cells sorted from blood. Documented subset: CD45RA-negative fraction. All receptors derive from a woman younger than 45 in good health.

V usage is TRBV30 and J usage is TRBJ1-2; D ambiguous. This CDR3 region has 12 residues. Germline V gene lookup returns CDR1 GTSNPN and CDR2 SVGIG (reference sequence). V lost 6 bases and J lost 5, with 13 bases in between. In nucleotides, the CDR3 is TGTGCCTGTGGACGGGAGGAGTATGGCTACACCTTC. It is translated as CACGREEYGYTF.

As regards this clone: The identical CDR3 is also encoded by other nucleotide sequences in the sample. The chain combines TRBV18 with TRBJ1-5; D not certain. CDR3 size: 13 residues. Germline CDR1 is KGHSH and CDR2 is LQKENI. Trimming shortened V by 2 bases and J by 5 bases, and 7 bases separated the two germline ends. This CDR3 reads CASSPDRDQPQHF. In nucleotides, the CDR3 is TGTGCCAGCTCACCAGACCGAGATCAGCCCCAGCATTTT.

This sequence joins TRBV5-1 and TRBJ2-1; 9 positions agree with TRBD2. This CDR3 spans 15 amino acids. CDR1 and CDR2 (germline): SGHRS, YFSETQ. J gave up 2 bases and V 5 bases, and 5 bases lay outside the gene matches. CDR3 nucleotide sequence: TGCGCCAGCAGTGGGGCTAGCGGGGCCTACAATGAGCAGTTCTTC. It yields the protein CASSGASGAYNEQFF.

The genes are TRBV5-4 and TRBJ1-2; 8 bases map to TRBD1. The CDR3 consists of 13 residues. Germline CDR1 and CDR2: SGHNT and YYREEE (reference sequence). The V segment lost 3 bases and the J segment 6 bases; nucleotides outside the gene matches: 4. CDR3 amino acids: CASSSGGFDGYTF. In nucleotides, the CDR3 is TGTGCCAGCAGCTCAGGGGGCTTTGATGGCTACACCTTC.

The rearrangement links TRBV19 to TRBJ1-1; D is possibly TRBD1 (5 bases). Germline assignment: CDR1 LNHDA and CDR2 SQIVND (reference sequence). The CDR3 totals 14 residues. The ends were cut back, 3 bases at V and 6 bases at J, with 14 bases in the middle. CDR3 nucleotides: TGTGCCAGTAGTATGTCGGGCCAGGGCTCTGAAGCTTTCTTT. This gives the protein CASSMSGQGSEAFF.

J is TRBJ2-7 and V is TRBV27, with 8 bases that match TRBD2. The CDR3 loop spans 15 amino acids. The V gene's germline CDR1 is MNHEY and CDR2 SMNVEV (reference sequence). V shed 6 bases, J shed 4 bases, and the junction held 11 bases outside the gene matches. This CDR3 is CASSPRGPGGYEQYF. CDR3 DNA sequence: TGTGCCAGCAGCCCCCGGGGACCGGGAGGGTACGAGCAGTACTTC.

The V and J genes are TRBV7-9 and TRBJ2-1; TRBD2 matches 12 bases. Trimming took 6 bases from V and 14 from J; bases not matched to a gene: 11. Germline CDR1 SEHNR, CDR2 FQNEAQ (reference sequence). This CDR3 has 14 amino acids. Written as DNA, the CDR3 is TGTGCCAGCAGTGTAGGGGCTAGCGGGAGGGTAAAGTTCTTC. It specifies CASSVGASGRVKFF. The whole variable domain, remainder taken from reference TRBV7-9 and TRBJ2-1, is DTGVSQNPRHKITKRGQNVTFRCDPISEHNRLYWYRQTLGQGPEFLTYFQNEAQLEKSRLLSDRFSAERPKGSFSTLEIQRTEQGDSAMYLCASSVGASGRVKFFGPGTRLTVL.

The chain uses TRBV29-1 and TRBJ1-1; no clear D gene. V was cut by 3 bases and J by 1 base, with 6 bases left in between. The germline gives CDR1 SQVTM, CDR2 ANQGSEA. The CDR3 is 12 residues long. The CDR3: CSVELGNTEAFF. As DNA, the CDR3 is TGCAGCGTTGAGTTGGGGAACACTGAAGCTTTCTTT. The whole variable domain, remainder taken from reference TRBV29-1 and TRBJ1-1, is SAVISQKPSRDICQRGTSLTIQCQVDSQVTMMFWYRQQPGQSLTLIATANQGSEATYESGFVIDKFPISRPNLTFSTLTVSNMSPEDSSIYLCSVELGNTEAFFGQGTRLTVV.

V and J are TRBV29-1 and TRBJ1-1; a possible D gene is TRBD1 (6 bases). The V gene lost 8 bases and the J gene lost 1 base, with 17 bases spanning the gap. Germline CDR1 reads SQVTM; CDR2 reads ANQGSEA. The CDR3 has 14 residues. The CDR3 loop reads CSPSTRGQNTEAFF. Written as DNA, the CDR3 is TGCAGCCCGTCAACTCGGGGACAGAACACTGAAGCTTTCTTT.

In nucleotides, the CDR3 is TGTGCCTCCCTACCAAGGGCCATTACAGGGAGACCCTCCAGTGGCTACACCTTC. Its protein product is CASLPRAITGRPSSGYTF. V is TRBV19 and J is TRBJ1-2; tentative D call: TRBD1 (6 bases). The CDR3 length is 18 residues. Germline CDR1 is LNHDA and CDR2 is SQIVND (reference sequence). Trimming cost V 11 bases and J 7 bases, with 35 bases left between them.

The V gene is TRBV7-2, the J gene TRBJ2-2; D unclear. Looked up from germline, CDR1 is SGHTA and CDR2 is FQGNSA. This CDR3 is 15 amino acids long. Trimming cost V 5 bases and J 6 bases, with 16 bases left between them. This CDR3 is CASSLVTLVSGELFF. The CDR3 DNA reads TGTGCCAGCAGCCTCGTGACTTTAGTGTCCGGGGAGCTGTTTTTT.

The chain has TRBV2 and TRBJ2-5; no clear D. The DNA end is more similar to TRBJ2-7, so the J call may be wrong. The germline V gene has CDR1 SNHLY and CDR2 FYNNEI. The CDR3 is made up of 11 amino acids. The CDR3 sequence is CASSVKYEQYF. The CDR3 nucleotides read TGTGCCAGCAGTGTGAAGTACGAGCAGTACTTC.

In its sample, this clone was seen a few times. The chain combines TRBV13 with TRBJ1-1; 8 bases are a match to TRBD1. The CDR3 consists of 15 residues. Germline CDR1 PRHDT, CDR2 FYEKMQ (reference sequence). V dropped 3 bases and J dropped 1; count of bases not matched to a gene: 4. The CDR3 DNA reads TGTGCCAGCAGCTTTCTTGACAGGGGGAACACTGAAGCTTTCTTT. It specifies CASSFLDRGNTEAFF.

This clone was found a few times. This chain uses TRBV7-6 with TRBJ2-7; TRBD1 matches at 8 bases. CDR1 SGHVS and CDR2 FNYEAQ come from the germline V gene. V was pared by 5 bases and J by 9 bases, with 9 bases of the junction left unmatched. The CDR3 has 13 amino acids. The CDR3 sequence is CASSPGTGLGQYF. The CDR3 region has the DNA TGTGCCAGCAGCCCAGGGACAGGCCTCGGGCAGTACTTC.

V gene TRBV5-1 combines with J gene TRBJ1-2; 7 bases are a match to TRBD1. Germline-derived CDR1 and CDR2 are SGHRS and YFSETQ. The length of the CDR3 is 15 residues. V was clipped by 3 bases and J by 0 bases; unmatched bases: 5. The CDR3 reads CASSSGTASNYGYTF. The CDR3 region has the DNA TGCGCCAGCAGCTCGGGGACAGCCTCTAACTATGGCTACACCTTC.

This sequence joins TRBV9 and TRBJ1-3; perhaps TRBD1 as D (6 bases). Per the germline V gene, CDR1 is SGDLS and CDR2 is YYNGEE. This CDR3 is 15 amino acids long. Trimming took 4 bases from V and 0 from J, leaving 11 bases between them. CDR3 in DNA: TGTGCCAGCAGCAGAACAGGGACCTCTGGAAACACCATATATTTT. It specifies CASSRTGTSGNTIYF.

This clone was seen repeatedly, ten times or more. V is TRBV6-5 and J is TRBJ1-4; D is perhaps TRBD1 (5 bases). V lost 5 bases to trimming and J lost 4 bases, with 14 bases between them. This CDR3 is 15 amino acids long. Germline lookup yields CDR1 MNHEY and CDR2 SVGAGI. The CDR3: CASSPYRSNNEKLFF. CDR3 nucleotide sequence: TGTGCCAGCAGTCCTTACAGGTCGAATAATGAAAAACTGTTTTTT.

This clone was seen a handful of times. The gene calls are TRBV7-3 and TRBJ1-1; unclear D gene. The CDR3 is 14 amino acids. Germline V gene lookup returns CDR1 SGHTA and CDR2 FQGTGA. The germline V and J ends were trimmed by 0 bases and 7 bases, with 12 bases remaining between them. CDR3 sequence: CASSLTGTVSEAFF. For the CDR3, the DNA is TGTGCCAGCAGCTTAACGGGCACGGTCAGTGAAGCTTTCTTT.

This chain links TRBV27 with TRBJ1-4, with a tentative D call TRBD1 (6 bases). The V end was cut by 6 bases, the J end by 3 bases, with 14 bases between. CDR1 MNHEY and CDR2 SMNVEV come from the germline V gene (reference sequence). The CDR3 is 15 residues long. CDR3 nucleotides: TGTGCCAGCAGCCTACAGGGATTTGCTAATGAAAAACTGTTTTTT. It codes for CASSLQGFANEKLFF.

The chain couples TRBV19 to TRBJ2-7; 8 bases align to TRBD2. The germline gives CDR1 LNHDA, CDR2 SQIVND (reference sequence). CDR3 length: 15 amino acids. V lost 4 bases and J lost 0; bases outside the gene matches: 5. This chain's CDR3 is CASSKIAGSSYEQYF. CDR3 nucleotides: TGTGCCAGTAGTAAGATAGCGGGGTCCTCCTACGAGCAGTACTTC. Variable domain in full (rest from reference TRBV19 and TRBJ2-7): DGGITQSPKYLFRKEGQNVTLSCEQNLNHDAMYWYRQDPGQGLRLIYYSQIVNDFQKGDIAEGYSVSREKKESFPLTVTSAQKNPTAFYLCASSKIAGSSYEQYFGPGTRLTVT.

Concerning this clone itself: The sample has other DNA sequences that encode this CDR3 too. The genes are TRBV18 and TRBJ1-5, with 10 bases lining up with TRBD1. The CDR3 runs 14 residues. V lost 4 bases to trimming and J lost 7 bases; unmatched junction nucleotides: 4. CDR1 is KGHSH and CDR2 is LQKENI in the germline V gene. CDR3 nucleotide sequence: TGTGCCAGCTCACGACAGGGGGCTGGGCAGCCCCAGCATTTT. Residues: CASSRQGAGQPQHF.